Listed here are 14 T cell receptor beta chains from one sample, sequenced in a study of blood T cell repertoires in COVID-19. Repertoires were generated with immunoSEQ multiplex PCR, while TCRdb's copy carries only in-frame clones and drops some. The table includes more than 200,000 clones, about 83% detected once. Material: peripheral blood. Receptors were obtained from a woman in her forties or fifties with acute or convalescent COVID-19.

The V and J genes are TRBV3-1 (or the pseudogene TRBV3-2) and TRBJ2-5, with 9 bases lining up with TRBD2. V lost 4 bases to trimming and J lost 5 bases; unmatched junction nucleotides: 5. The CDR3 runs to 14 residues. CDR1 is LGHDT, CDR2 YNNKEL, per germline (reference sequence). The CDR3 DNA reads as TGTGCCAGCAGCCTAGCGGGAGTAGGGGAGACCCAGTACTTC. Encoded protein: CASSLAGVGETQYF.

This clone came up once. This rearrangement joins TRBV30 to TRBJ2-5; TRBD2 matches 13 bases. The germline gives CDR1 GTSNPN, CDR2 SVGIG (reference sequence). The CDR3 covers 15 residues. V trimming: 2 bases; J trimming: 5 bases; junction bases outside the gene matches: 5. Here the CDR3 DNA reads TGTGCCTGGAGTAGGACTAGCGGGAGCAGCGAGACCCAGTACTTC. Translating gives CAWSRTSGSSETQYF.

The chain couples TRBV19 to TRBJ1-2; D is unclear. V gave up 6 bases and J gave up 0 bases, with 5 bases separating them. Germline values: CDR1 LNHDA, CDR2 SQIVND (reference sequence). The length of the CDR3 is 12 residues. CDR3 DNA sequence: TGTGCCAGTAGCCCTCCTAACTATGGCTACACCTTC. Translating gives CASSPPNYGYTF.

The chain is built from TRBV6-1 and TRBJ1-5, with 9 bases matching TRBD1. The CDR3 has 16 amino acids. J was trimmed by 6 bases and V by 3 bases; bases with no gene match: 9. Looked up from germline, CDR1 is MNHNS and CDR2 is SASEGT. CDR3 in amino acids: CASSEGQGYFAQPQHF. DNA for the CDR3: TGTGCCAGCAGTGAGGGACAGGGATATTTCGCTCAGCCCCAGCATTTT.

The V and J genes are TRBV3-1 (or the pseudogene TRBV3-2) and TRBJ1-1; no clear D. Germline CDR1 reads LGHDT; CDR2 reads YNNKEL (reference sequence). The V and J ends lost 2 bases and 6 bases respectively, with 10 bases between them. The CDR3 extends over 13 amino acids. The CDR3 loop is CASSQFYGAEAFF. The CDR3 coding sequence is TGTGCCAGCAGCCAATTTTACGGGGCTGAAGCTTTCTTT.

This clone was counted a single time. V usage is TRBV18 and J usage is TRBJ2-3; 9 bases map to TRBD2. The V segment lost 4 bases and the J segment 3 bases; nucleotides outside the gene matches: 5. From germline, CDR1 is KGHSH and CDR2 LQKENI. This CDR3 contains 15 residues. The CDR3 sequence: CASSLAGARTDTQYF. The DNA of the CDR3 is TGTGCCAGCTCACTAGCGGGAGCCCGGACAGATACGCAGTATTTT.

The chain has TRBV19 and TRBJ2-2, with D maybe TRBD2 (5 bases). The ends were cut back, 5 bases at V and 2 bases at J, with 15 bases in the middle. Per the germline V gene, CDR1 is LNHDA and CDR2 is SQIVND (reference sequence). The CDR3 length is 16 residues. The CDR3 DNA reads TGTGCCAGTAGTCGACGGACTTCATCCAACACCGGGGAGCTGTTTTTT. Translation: CASSRRTSSNTGELFF.

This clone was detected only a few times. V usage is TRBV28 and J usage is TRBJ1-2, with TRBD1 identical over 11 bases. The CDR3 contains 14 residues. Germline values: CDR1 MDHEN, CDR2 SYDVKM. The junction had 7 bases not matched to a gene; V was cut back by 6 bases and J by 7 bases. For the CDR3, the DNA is TGTGCCAGCAGGTCCTGGGGGACAGGGGGTGGCTACACCTTC. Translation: CASRSWGTGGGYTF.

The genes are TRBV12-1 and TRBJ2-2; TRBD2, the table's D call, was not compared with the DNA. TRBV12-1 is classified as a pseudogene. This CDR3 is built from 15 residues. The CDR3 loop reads CASSSQRENPGELFF. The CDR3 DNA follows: TGTGCCAGCAGCAGTCAGCGGGAGAACCCCGGGGAGCTGTTTTTT.

The CDR3 sequence is CASSLDLNEQYF. The DNA for the CDR3 is TGTGCCAGCAGCTTAGATTTAAACGAGCAGTACTTC. The gene calls are TRBV7-2 and TRBJ2-7; D uncertain. Germline assignment: CDR1 SGHTA and CDR2 FQGNSA. The CDR3 totals 12 residues. Trimming cost V 1 base and J 5 bases, with 6 bases left between them.

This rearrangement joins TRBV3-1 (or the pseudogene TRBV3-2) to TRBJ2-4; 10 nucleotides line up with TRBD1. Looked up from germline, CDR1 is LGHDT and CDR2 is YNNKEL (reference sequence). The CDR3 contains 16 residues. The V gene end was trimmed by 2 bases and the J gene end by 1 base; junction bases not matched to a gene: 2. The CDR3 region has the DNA TGTGCCAGCAGCCAAACGGGACAGGGGGCCAAAAACATTCAGTACTTC. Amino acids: CASSQTGQGAKNIQYF.

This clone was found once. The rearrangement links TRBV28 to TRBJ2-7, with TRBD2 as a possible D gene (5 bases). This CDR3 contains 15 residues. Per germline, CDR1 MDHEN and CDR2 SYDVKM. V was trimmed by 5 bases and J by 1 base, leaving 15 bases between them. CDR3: CASSPIRTHSYEQYF. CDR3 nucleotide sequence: TGTGCCAGCAGTCCAATACGGACTCATTCCTACGAGCAGTACTTC.

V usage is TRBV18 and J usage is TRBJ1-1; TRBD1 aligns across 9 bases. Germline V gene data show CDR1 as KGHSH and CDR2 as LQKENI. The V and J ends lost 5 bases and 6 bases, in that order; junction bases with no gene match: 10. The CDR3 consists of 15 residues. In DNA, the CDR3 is TGTGCCAGCTCAGACTTGGGACAGGGTATAGCTGAAGCTTTCTTT. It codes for CASSDLGQGIAEAFF.

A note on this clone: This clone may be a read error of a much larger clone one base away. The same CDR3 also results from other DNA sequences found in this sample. CDR3 protein: CASSFGLAYEQYF. In nucleotides, the CDR3 is TGCGCCAGCAGCTTCGGACTAGCCTACGAGCAGTACTTC. The chain joins TRBV5-1 to TRBJ2-7, with TRBD2 matching 7 bases. Germline CDR1 is SGHRS and CDR2 is YFSETQ. The CDR3 is 13 residues long. V was clipped by 2 bases and J by 2 bases; unmatched bases: 1. Full variable domain (missing parts from reference TRBV5-1 and TRBJ2-7): KAGVTQTPRYLIKTRGQQVTLSCSPISGHRSVSWYQQTPGQGLQFLFEYFSETQRNKGNFPGRFSGRQFSNSRSEMNVSTLELGDSALYLCASSFGLAYEQYFGPGTRLTVT.